Below, one TCR beta chain is given with its context. The assay was immunoSEQ multiplex PCR, and TCRdb's table has in-frame clones only and misses some. The sample holds hundreds of thousands of clones; 88% are singletons and the top ten take around 6.4%. Deletions cut 0 bases from V and 4 bases from J, with 12 bases between. There are 15 residues in the CDR3. Germline lookup yields CDR1 SGHTA and CDR2 FQGNSA. These data originate in a study of Ad26.COV2.S vaccination and SARS-CoV-2 variants. Study-level information: Into the muscle, Ad26.COV2.S was dosed once or twice, 56 days apart.

Specified treatment: some 19 received Ad26.COV2.S at low or high dose, single or two shots; roughly five received placebo; per-sample allocation not given. Material that was analyzed had been drawn on day 63 after the first vaccine or placebo injection. This chain joins TRBV7-2 and TRBJ1-2, with D perhaps TRBD1 (5 bases). This clonotype was obtained from a person aged 18 to 59 who received the Ad26.COV2.S COVID-19 vaccine or a placebo. The sequencing here drew on peripheral blood, taken in a trial of Ad26.COV2.S vaccine versus placebo. CDR3 protein: CASSLAGGQGYGYTF. The CDR3 bases are TGTGCCAGCAGCTTAGCAGGCGGGCAGGGCTATGGCTACACCTTC.